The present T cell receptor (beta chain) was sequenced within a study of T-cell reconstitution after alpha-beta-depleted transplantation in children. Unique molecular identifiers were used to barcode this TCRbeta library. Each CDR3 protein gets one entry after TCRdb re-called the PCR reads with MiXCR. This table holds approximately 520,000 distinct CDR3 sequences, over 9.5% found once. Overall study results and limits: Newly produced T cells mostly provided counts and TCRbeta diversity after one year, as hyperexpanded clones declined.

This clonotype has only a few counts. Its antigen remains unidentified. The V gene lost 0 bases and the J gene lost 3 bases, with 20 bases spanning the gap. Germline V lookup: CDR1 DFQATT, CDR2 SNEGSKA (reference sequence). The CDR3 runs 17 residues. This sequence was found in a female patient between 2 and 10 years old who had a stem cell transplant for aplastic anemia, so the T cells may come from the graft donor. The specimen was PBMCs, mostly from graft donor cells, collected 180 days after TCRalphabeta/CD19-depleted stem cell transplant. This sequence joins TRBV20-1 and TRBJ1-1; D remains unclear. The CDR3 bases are TGCAGTGCTAGAGAAGAAGGGCTCTTACCCTACTACACTGAAGCTTTCTTT. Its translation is CSAREEGLLPYYTEAFF.